This TCR beta chain was captured by sequencing in a study of control samples from healthy donors and cancer patients. Germline values: CDR1 SGHTS, CDR2 YDEGEE. Losses at the gene ends were 8 bases for V and 7 bases for J; bases not matched to a gene: 12. CDR3 size: 14 residues. Clones were sequenced by immunoSEQ multiplex PCR, and TCRdb holds only the in-frame ones, with some missing. The profile shows more than 95,000 clones, approximately 92% of them singletons. The source is a man older than 75 with head and neck cancer. V usage is TRBV5-8 and J usage is TRBJ2-1, with 7 bases matching TRBD1. Material for sequencing was PBMCs. CDR3 residues: CASTGNRGQNEQFF. The CDR3 DNA is TGTGCCAGTACCGGCAACAGGGGTCAGAATGAGCAGTTCTTC.